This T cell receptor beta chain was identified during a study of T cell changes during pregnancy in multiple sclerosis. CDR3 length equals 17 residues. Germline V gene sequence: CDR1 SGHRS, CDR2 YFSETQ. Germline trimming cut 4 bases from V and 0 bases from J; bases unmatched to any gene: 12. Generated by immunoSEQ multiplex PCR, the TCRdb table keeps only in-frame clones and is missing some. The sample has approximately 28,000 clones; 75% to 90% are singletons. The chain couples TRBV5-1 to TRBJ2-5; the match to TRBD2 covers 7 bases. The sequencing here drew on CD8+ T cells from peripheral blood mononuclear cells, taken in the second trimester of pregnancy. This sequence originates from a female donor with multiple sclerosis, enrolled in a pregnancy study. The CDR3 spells CASSPRGGSHHQETQYF. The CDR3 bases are TGCGCCAGCAGCCCGAGAGGCGGGAGCCACCACCAAGAGACCCAGTACTTC.